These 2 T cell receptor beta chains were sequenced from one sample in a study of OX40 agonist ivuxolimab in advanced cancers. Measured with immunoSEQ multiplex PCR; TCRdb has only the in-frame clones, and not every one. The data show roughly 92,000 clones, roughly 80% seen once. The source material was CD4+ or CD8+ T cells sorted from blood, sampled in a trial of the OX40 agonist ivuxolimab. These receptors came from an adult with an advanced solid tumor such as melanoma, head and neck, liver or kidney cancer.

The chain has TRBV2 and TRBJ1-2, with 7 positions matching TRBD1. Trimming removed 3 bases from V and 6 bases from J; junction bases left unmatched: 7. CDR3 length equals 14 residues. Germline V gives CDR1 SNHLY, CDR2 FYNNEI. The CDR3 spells CASSEQGGQDGYTF. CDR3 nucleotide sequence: TGTGCCAGCAGTGAGCAGGGGGGGCAAGATGGCTACACCTTC.

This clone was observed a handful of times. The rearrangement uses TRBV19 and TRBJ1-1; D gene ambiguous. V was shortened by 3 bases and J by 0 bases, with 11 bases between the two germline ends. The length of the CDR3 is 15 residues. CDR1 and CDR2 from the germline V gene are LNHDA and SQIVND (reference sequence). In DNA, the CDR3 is TGTGCCAGTAGTATTTCTGGCGGCATGAACACTGAAGCTTTCTTT. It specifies CASSISGGMNTEAFF.